A single sample is the source of the 29 T cell receptor beta chains below, sequenced in a study of blood T cells in healthy people across ages. Primers used in a second PCR of roughly 6 to 11 cycles were a sample-barcoded 5' primer and a J-beta primer mix. MiXCR, applied by TCRdb to the 5' RACE reads, yields one record per CDR3 protein. The sample contains 1.5 million to 2 million distinct CDR3 sequences, roughly 27% of which appear only once. Sequenced: blood. Receptor source: a woman younger than 45 in good health.

This clonotype was seen a handful of times. V gene TRBV7-2 combines with J gene TRBJ2-2; 9 positions match TRBD2. Germline CDR1 SGHTA, CDR2 FQGNSA. Trimming removed 4 bases from V and 0 bases from J; junction bases left unmatched: 3. The CDR3 totals 16 residues. Here the CDR3 DNA reads TGTGCCAGCAGCTCCCTAGCGGGGACGAACACCGGGGAGCTGTTTTTT. It specifies CASSSLAGTNTGELFF.

The chain has TRBV7-9 and TRBJ1-2; D possibly corresponds to TRBD1 (5 bases). The V gene lost 2 bases and the J gene lost 3 bases, with 10 bases spanning the gap. Germline CDR1 SEHNR, CDR2 FQNEAQ (reference sequence). The CDR3 sequence is 14 residues long. For the CDR3, the DNA is TGTGCCAGCAGCTTACCAGGGCTGGACTATGGCTACACCTTC. It specifies CASSLPGLDYGYTF.

On this clonotype itself: Possible read error: a much larger clone is one base away. CDR3 nucleotides: TGTGCCTCCGGGGGGTACGAAGAGGCCCAGTACTTC. It specifies CASGGYEEAQYF. The chain couples TRBV10-3 to TRBJ2-5; 7 bases are a match to TRBD2. This CDR3 region has 12 residues. CDR1 is ENHRY, CDR2 SYGVKD, per germline.

The table lists this clonotype with many counts. At one boundary the junction diverges from the germline segment, which might be a read error. The gene calls are TRBV4-3 and TRBJ2-5; D perhaps matches TRBD2 (6 bases). The CDR3 is made up of 16 amino acids. Germline V gene lookup returns CDR1 LGHNA and CDR2 YSLEER. CDR3 region: CASSQGIAEAQGTQYF. CDR3 nucleotide sequence: TGCGCCAGCAGCCAGGGTATAGCGGAGGCCCAAGGGACCCAGTACTTC.

The chain uses TRBV29-1 and TRBJ1-5, with D uncertain. The CDR3 runs 12 residues. Germline assignment: CDR1 SQVTM and CDR2 ANQGSEA. V was cut by 4 bases and J by 7 bases, with 11 bases left in between. DNA of the CDR3: TGCAGCGTTGGAGGGTACGGCCAGCCCCAGCATTTT. Amino acid sequence: CSVGGYGQPQHF.

The chain carries TRBV30 and TRBJ2-4; 8 bases line up with TRBD2. The J segment lost 0 bases and the V segment lost 2 bases, leaving 12 bases of the junction unmatched. The CDR3 is 18 residues long. Germline CDR1 and CDR2: GTSNPN and SVGIG (reference sequence). The CDR3 loop is CAWSRLGGGLIAKNIQYF. The CDR3 DNA follows: TGTGCCTGGAGTCGCCTGGGCGGGGGGCTTATAGCCAAAAACATTCAGTACTTC.

The chain links TRBV11-3 to TRBJ2-1; the D is unclear. V was trimmed by 5 bases and J by 7 bases, leaving 18 bases between them. Germline loops: CDR1 SGHNT, CDR2 YENEEA. The CDR3 is made up of 15 amino acids. Written as DNA, the CDR3 is TGTGCCAGCAGCCGGAGTAGTGGGGAAGGTAATGAGCAGTTCTTC. Translation: CASSRSSGEGNEQFF.

This clonotype was observed at least ten times. V is TRBV5-5 and J is TRBJ2-1, with TRBD2 matching over 12 bases. With V trimmed by 3 bases and J by 10 bases, 11 bases remained unmatched. Germline V gene lookup returns CDR1 SGHKS and CDR2 YYEKEE (reference sequence). This CDR3 has 16 amino acids. CDR3 sequence (DNA): TGTGCCAGCAGCTCCGGGCTAGCGGGGGGGCTTGAGGAGCAGTTCTTC. It is translated as CASSSGLAGGLEEQFF.

As to this clonotype: The junction departs from the called germline gene at one end, perhaps through a read error. The V and J genes are TRBV20-1 and TRBJ2-5, with 9 bases identical to TRBD2. The CDR3 sequence is 16 residues long. The V gene's germline CDR1 is DFQATT and CDR2 SNEGSKA (reference sequence). CDR3 DNA sequence: TGCAGTGTTAGAGCCGGGAGCGGGAGGTCCCAAGAGACCCAGTACTTC. Translating gives CSVRAGSGRSQETQYF.

This chain links TRBV12-3 or TRBV12-4 with TRBJ1-6; the match to TRBD1 covers 10 bases. V was pared by 4 bases and J by 8 bases, with 5 bases of the junction left unmatched. CDR3 length equals 15 residues. The CDR3 is CASSWAGTGDSPLHF. The CDR3 bases are TGTGCCAGCAGTTGGGCCGGGACAGGGGATTCACCCCTCCACTTT.

The chain employs TRBV29-1 and TRBJ1-5; no firm D call. Germline lookup yields CDR1 SQVTM and CDR2 ANQGSEA. The CDR3 consists of 12 residues. Trimming left V 4 bases short and J 9 bases short, with 13 bases between. CDR3 sequence (DNA): TGCAGCGTTGTTGAGGGAGTAGGGCCCCAGCATTTT. This encodes CSVVEGVGPQHF.

In the case of this clonotype: Sequence at one end of the junction differs from germline and may be a read error. The chain combines TRBV30 with TRBJ2-6; weak D call: TRBD1 (6 bases). There are 17 residues in the CDR3. Germline lookup yields CDR1 GTSNPN and CDR2 SVGIG (reference sequence). In nucleotides, the CDR3 is TGTGCCTGGGGTGTACAGGACAGTAGCTCTGGGGCCAACGTCCTGACTTTC. Its translation: CAWGVQDSSSGANVLTF.

The table lists this clonotype with a few counts. The CDR3 nucleotides read TGTGCCAGCAGCGGCGGGACAGGCAAGAACAATGAGCAGTTCTTC. Translating it yields CASSGGTGKNNEQFF. The chain uses TRBV9 and TRBJ2-1, with TRBD1 identical over 8 bases. With V trimmed by 3 bases and J by 5 bases, 7 bases remained unmatched. The CDR3 is made up of 15 amino acids. The germline V gene encodes CDR1 SGDLS and CDR2 YYNGEE.

The chain combines TRBV2 with TRBJ1-1; TRBD1 might be the D (5 bases). The V end was cut by 4 bases, the J end by 1 base, with 13 bases between. The CDR3 is 15 amino acids. Germline CDR1 SNHLY, CDR2 FYNNEI. The CDR3 here is CASSAPTTENTEAFF. The CDR3 region has the DNA TGTGCCAGCAGTGCGCCCACGACAGAGAACACTGAAGCTTTCTTT.

The chain couples TRBV18 to TRBJ2-7; D may be TRBD1 (7 bases). CDR3 size: 15 residues. Trimming took off 3 bases at V and 5 bases at J, with 17 bases between the two ends. Germline V gene sequence: CDR1 KGHSH, CDR2 LQKENI. The CDR3 DNA follows: TGTGCCAGCTCACCCTCACAGGGGAGGTCGGACGAGCAGTACTTC. This sequence encodes CASSPSQGRSDEQYF. The full variable domain, rest sourced from reference TRBV18 and TRBJ2-7, is NAGVMQNPRHLVRRRGQEARLRCSPMKGHSHVYWYRQLPEEGLKFMVYLQKENIIDESGMPKERFSAEFPKEGPSILRIQQVVRGDSAAYFCASSPSQGRSDEQYFGPGTRLTVT.

This clonotype was recorded once. V and J are TRBV5-1 and TRBJ1-2, with 9 positions matching TRBD1. Germline-derived CDR1 and CDR2 are SGHRS and YFSETQ. V lost 5 bases and J lost 9; bases outside the gene matches: 14. The CDR3 is 15 residues long. The CDR3: CASSFDGTGYDCYTF. The CDR3 coding sequence is TGCGCCAGCAGTTTTGACGGGACAGGGTACGATTGCTACACCTTC.

The J gene is TRBJ2-5, the V gene TRBV10-3, with D unclear. The CDR3 runs 14 residues. Germline CDR1 reads ENHRY; CDR2 reads SYGVKD. Trimming shortened V by 6 bases and J by 1 base, and 12 bases separated the two germline ends. CDR3 in DNA: TGTGCCATCAGGCACGTGTGGCTCCAAGAGACCCAGTACTTC. Residues: CAIRHVWLQETQYF.

This clonotype was found a few times. This sequence joins TRBV20-1 and TRBJ2-7; 8 nucleotides agree with TRBD1. The CDR3 length is 15 residues. Looked up from germline, CDR1 is DFQATT and CDR2 is SNEGSKA (reference sequence). J lost 2 bases, V lost 2 bases, and 8 bases had no gene match. The CDR3 DNA reads TGCAGTGCTAGATCAACCGGGACAGGACCCTACGAGCAGTACTTC. Translated: CSARSTGTGPYEQYF.

This chain connects TRBV28 to TRBJ1-4; unclear D gene. Looked up from germline, CDR1 is MDHEN and CDR2 is SYDVKM. Trimming took 7 bases from V and 4 from J, leaving 22 bases between them. This CDR3 contains 17 residues. CDR3 nucleotide sequence: TGTGCCAGCATTAGAGGATGGTTTCGCCAGTGTAATGAAAAACTGTTTTTT. Its translation: CASIRGWFRQCNEKLFF.

The CDR3 region has the DNA TGCGCCAGCAGCTCACATGGTGACAGGGCTGTCGGGGAGCTGTTTTTT. It yields the protein CASSSHGDRAVGELFF. The chain recombines TRBV5-1 with TRBJ2-2, with 7 bases that match TRBD1. Germline CDR1 reads SGHRS; CDR2 reads YFSETQ. Trimming removed 3 bases from V and 7 bases from J; junction bases left unmatched: 12. The CDR3 covers 16 residues. The full variable domain, completed using reference TRBV5-1 and TRBJ2-2, is KAGVTQTPRYLIKTRGQQVTLSCSPISGHRSVSWYQQTPGQGLQFLFEYFSETQRNKGNFPGRFSGRQFSNSRSEMNVSTLELGDSALYLCASSSHGDRAVGELFFGEGSRLTVL.

This CDR3 reads CASSLGTRGSTTDYNEQFF. The CDR3, as DNA: TGTGCCAGCAGTTTAGGTACACGGGGGTCTACCACGGATTACAATGAGCAGTTCTTC. The J gene is TRBJ2-1, the V gene TRBV12-3 or TRBV12-4; D perhaps matches TRBD2 (6 bases). This CDR3 has 19 residues. The V and J ends lost 1 base and 4 bases respectively, with 23 bases between them.

This clonotype was recorded many times. The chain is built from TRBV11-2 and TRBJ2-5, with 8 bases aligning to TRBD2. The DNA matches TRBJ2-7 better at its end, which makes the J call doubtful. The CDR3 contains 14 residues. Germline V gene data show CDR1 as SGHAT and CDR2 as FQNNGV. This chain's CDR3 is CASSESGSSREQYF. The DNA for the CDR3 is TGTGCCAGCAGCGAGAGCGGGAGTAGTCGCGAGCAGTACTTC.

Only a few counts were recorded for this clonotype. The rearrangement links TRBV29-1 to TRBJ1-6; a possible D gene is TRBD1 (6 bases). This CDR3 has 16 residues. From germline, CDR1 is SQVTM and CDR2 ANQGSEA. The V end was cut by 7 bases, the J end by 6 bases, with 22 bases between. The CDR3: CSGGPEGALCNSPLHF. The CDR3 DNA reads TGCAGCGGGGGGCCCGAAGGGGCGCTTTGTAATTCACCCCTCCACTTT. Drawing the rest from reference TRBV29-1 and TRBJ1-6, the complete variable domain is SAVISQKPSRDICQRGTSLTIQCQVDSQVTMMFWYRQQPGQSLTLIATANQGSEATYESGFVIDKFPISRPNLTFSTLTVSNMSPEDSSIYLCSGGPEGALCNSPLHFGNGTRLTVT.

A word on this clonotype: Since a much larger clone is just one base distant, this may be a read error. V usage is TRBV18 and J usage is TRBJ2-4; 8 bases map to TRBD2. V was clipped by 4 bases and J by 5 bases; unmatched bases: 4. This CDR3 region has 14 residues. Germline values: CDR1 KGHSH, CDR2 LQKENI. CDR3: CASSRGLDENIQYF. The CDR3 region has the DNA TGTGCCAGCTCACGGGGACTAGACGAAAACATTCAGTACTTC.

This clonotype has at least ten counts. The rearrangement joins TRBV7-9 to TRBJ2-7, with TRBD1 matching over 9 bases. CDR1 and CDR2 from the germline V gene are SEHNR and FQNEAQ (reference sequence). Germline trimming cut 5 bases from V and 2 bases from J; bases unmatched to any gene: 1. The CDR3 length is 13 residues. CDR3 in DNA: TGTGCCAGCAGCGGGACAGGGCCCTACGAGCAGTACTTC. This codes for CASSGTGPYEQYF. Complete variable domain (other parts from reference TRBV7-9 and TRBJ2-7): DTGVSQNPRHKITKRGQNVTFRCDPISEHNRLYWYRQTLGQGPEFLTYFQNEAQLEKSRLLSDRFSAERPKGSFSTLEIQRTEQGDSAMYLCASSGTGPYEQYFGPGTRLTVT.

At least ten counts were recorded for this clonotype. The V and J genes are TRBV5-1 and TRBJ2-1; no definite D call. The CDR3 contains 12 residues. The germline V gene has CDR1 SGHRS and CDR2 YFSETQ. Trimming took 4 bases from V and 7 from J, leaving 9 bases between them. CDR3 amino acids: CASSRNFNEQFF. DNA of the CDR3: TGCGCCAGCAGCCGGAACTTTAATGAGCAGTTCTTC. The full variable domain, completed using reference TRBV5-1 and TRBJ2-1, is KAGVTQTPRYLIKTRGQQVTLSCSPISGHRSVSWYQQTPGQGLQFLFEYFSETQRNKGNFPGRFSGRQFSNSRSEMNVSTLELGDSALYLCASSRNFNEQFFGPGTRLTVL.

This clonotype was seen a few times. The J gene is TRBJ1-2, the V gene TRBV5-6, with D possibly TRBD1 on 5 matching bases. CDR1 and CDR2 from the germline V gene are SGHDT and YYEEEE. V was shortened by 4 bases and J by 7 bases, with 17 bases between the two germline ends. The CDR3 totals 14 residues. The CDR3 loop is CASSPGPGWSGYTF. The CDR3, as DNA: TGTGCCAGCAGCCCGGGACCCGGATGGAGTGGCTACACCTTC.

With regard to this clonotype: This clone may be a read error of a much larger clone one base away. V is TRBV29-1 and J is TRBJ2-1; the match to TRBD2 covers 9 bases. The DNA end is more similar to TRBJ2-7, so the J call may be wrong. CDR3 length equals 14 residues. Germline-derived CDR1 and CDR2 are SQVTM and ANQGSEA. CDR3 residues: CSTFTSGHYNEQYF. CDR3 nucleotide sequence: TGCAGCACATTCACTAGCGGGCATTACAATGAGCAGTACTTC.

The rearrangement uses TRBV11-2 and TRBJ2-5; possibly TRBD1 or TRBD2 for D (5 bases each). Germline-derived CDR1 and CDR2 are SGHAT and FQNNGV. The CDR3 has 13 residues. Between the trimmed V and J ends, which lost 5 bases and 5 bases, there was a span of 12 bases. The CDR3 sequence is CASSLPGTETQYF. The DNA of the CDR3 is TGTGCCAGCAGCCTTCCCGGGACGGAGACCCAGTACTTC.